This T cell receptor beta chain is from a study of T-cell memory formation after mild COVID-19. Trimming shortened V by 0 bases and J by 5 bases, and 12 bases separated the two germline ends. This CDR3 has 14 amino acids. The germline V gene has CDR1 SGHDT and CDR2 YYEEEE. cDNA libraries for TCR alpha and TCR beta, carrying sample barcodes and UMIs, came from 5'RACE with constant-segment primers. One entry per CDR3 protein results from TCRdb running MiXCR on the 5' RACE reads. The top ten clones hold roughly 25% of a sample with about 140,000 distinct CDR3 sequences, almost 25% of them seen once. Remarks on this clonotype: Its antigen is unidentified.

Study-wide results and limits: Second-wave clones reaching peak frequency on day 37 lacked confirmed SARS-CoV-2 specificity. Pre-infection memory held some responding clones, suggesting pre-existing cross-reactive T cells responded. CD8+ contracting clones occupied EMRA, while CD4+ ones occupied mainly CM and EM.

This clonotype was sampled from an adult woman who had mild COVID-19 (a few samples of this study predate the infection). Cell type and time point are not known. Sequenced sample: PBMCs or a T cell subset sorted from them (not recorded which). The chain carries TRBV5-6 and TRBJ2-7; the D gene is possibly TRBD2 (6 bases). The CDR3 loop is CASSLAFREDEQYF. CDR3 DNA: TGTGCCAGCAGCTTGGCCTTCAGGGAGGACGAGCAGTACTTC.